The 16 T cell receptor beta chains given below trace back to one sample, sequenced in a study of CD8+ T cells in alopecia areata. cDNA prepared by RNA extraction and subsequent reverse transcription served as the template for sequencing. Assay: immunoSEQ multiplex PCR; the TCRdb copy retains only in-frame clones and omits some. The sample includes roughly 65,000 clones, around 49% of them seen just once. The material was CD8+ T cells sorted from blood, obtained at week 0. All receptors derive from a human donor with alopecia areata.

There are a few counts of this clone. This chain links TRBV19 with TRBJ2-6, with no clear D. The CDR3 is made up of 14 amino acids. Germline V lookup: CDR1 LNHDA, CDR2 SQIVND (reference sequence). The V gene lost 5 bases and the J gene lost 1 base, with 6 bases spanning the gap. CDR3 in amino acids: CASSVGSGANVLTF. The CDR3 coding sequence is TGTGCCAGTAGTGTAGGTTCTGGGGCCAACGTCCTGACTTTC.

The rearrangement uses TRBV13 and TRBJ2-6; a weak D match, TRBD1 (6 bases). The length of the CDR3 is 17 residues. V lost 5 bases, J lost 0 bases, and 14 bases lay in between. Germline assignment: CDR1 PRHDT and CDR2 FYEKMQ (reference sequence). The CDR3 DNA reads TGTGCCAGCAGCATACAGGGCCGACCCTCTGGGGCCAACGTCCTGACTTTC. Its protein product is CASSIQGRPSGANVLTF.

The chain carries TRBV5-1 and TRBJ2-1; D is perhaps TRBD2 (6 bases). Trimming removed 0 bases from V and 4 bases from J, with 14 bases in between. This CDR3 has 16 amino acids. Germline V gene lookup returns CDR1 SGHRS and CDR2 YFSETQ. CDR3: CASSLALASIYNEQFF. In DNA, the CDR3 is TGCGCCAGCAGCTTGGCGCTAGCGTCGATTTACAATGAGCAGTTCTTC.

The rearrangement uses TRBV5-6 and TRBJ1-1; maybe TRBD1 (6 bases). The CDR3 is 12 residues long. CDR1 and CDR2 (germline): SGHDT, YYEEEE. V was trimmed by 3 bases and J by 5 bases, leaving 8 bases between them. The CDR3 loop reads CASSWQGTEAFF. The CDR3 DNA follows: TGTGCCAGCAGCTGGCAGGGGACTGAAGCTTTCTTT.

The CDR3 sequence is CATRAEGGPGNEQFF. The CDR3 region has the DNA TGTGCCACCCGGGCTGAGGGAGGGCCGGGCAATGAGCAGTTCTTC. The chain has TRBV10-3 and TRBJ2-1; TRBD2 aligns across 7 bases. The CDR3 runs 15 residues. Germline V gene data show CDR1 as ENHRY and CDR2 as SYGVKD. V was pared by 10 bases and J by 6 bases, with 15 bases of the junction left unmatched.

The chain is built from TRBV30 and TRBJ1-2; no clear D. Germline values: CDR1 GTSNPN, CDR2 SVGIG (reference sequence). Trimming removed 1 base from V and 5 bases from J, with 14 bases in between. The CDR3 loop spans 14 amino acids. This chain's CDR3 is CAWSATTHGYGYTF. CDR3 bases: TGTGCCTGGAGTGCCACCACCCATGGGTATGGCTACACCTTC.

This clone appeared a few times. The rearrangement links TRBV23-1 to TRBJ2-7, with 8 bases fitting TRBD1. TRBV23-1 is classed as an ORF, of uncertain function. V was clipped by 4 bases and J by 2 bases; unmatched bases: 7. This CDR3 region has 15 residues. The CDR3 loop is CASSRRTGSTYEQYF. The CDR3, as DNA: TGCGCCAGCAGTCGACGGACAGGGTCCACCTACGAGCAGTACTTC.

This clone was counted once. The gene calls are TRBV29-1 and TRBJ2-3; D gene unclear. Germline V gives CDR1 SQVTM, CDR2 ANQGSEA. Between the trimmed V and J ends, which lost 5 bases and 2 bases, there was a span of 14 bases. The CDR3 is 14 residues long. The CDR3 sequence: CSVSSQVITDTQYF. CDR3 DNA: TGCAGCGTTAGTTCCCAGGTTATCACAGATACGCAGTATTTT.

The chain is built from TRBV2 and TRBJ2-7; D is undetermined. With 7 bases removed from V and 7 bases from J, the gap between germline ends came to 5 bases. CDR3 length: 9 amino acids. The germline gives CDR1 SNHLY, CDR2 FYNNEI. The CDR3 sequence: CASKREQYF. The CDR3 coding sequence is TGTGCCAGCAAGAGAGAGCAGTACTTC.

This clone was seen a handful of times. This sequence joins TRBV29-1 and TRBJ2-5; no firm D call. The V gene's germline CDR1 is SQVTM and CDR2 ANQGSEA. Trimming took 5 bases from V and 0 from J, leaving 16 bases between them. This CDR3 has 15 amino acids. In nucleotides, the CDR3 is TGCAGCGTTCCTAAGGCGGACGAGTACCAAGAGACCCAGTACTTC. Encoded protein: CSVPKADEYQETQYF.

The CDR3 here is CASSLAGGDQPQHF. The CDR3 DNA sequence: TGCGCCAGCAGCTTGGCTGGGGGGGACCAGCCCCAGCATTTT. This chain connects TRBV5-1 to TRBJ1-5; D may be TRBD1 (5 bases). This CDR3 is built from 14 residues. With 0 bases removed from V and 7 bases from J, the gap between germline ends came to 11 bases. CDR1 and CDR2 (germline): SGHRS, YFSETQ.

V is TRBV7-9 and J is TRBJ1-5; D remains unclear. Trimming shortened V by 3 bases and J by 4 bases, and 4 bases separated the two germline ends. In germline, CDR1 is SEHNR, CDR2 FQNEAQ (reference sequence). The CDR3 has 12 amino acids. CDR3 loop: CASSFLNQPQHF. The CDR3 DNA is TGTGCCAGCAGCTTCCTTAATCAGCCCCAGCATTTT.

This clone was observed a few times. In nucleotides, the CDR3 is TGCGCCAGCAGCCAAGAAGTTGGCGGCGGGGAGCTGTTTTTT. Residues: CASSQEVGGGELFF. This chain links TRBV4-3 with TRBJ2-2; the D is unclear. V was shortened by 0 bases and J by 7 bases, with 9 bases between the two germline ends. The V gene's germline CDR1 is LGHNA and CDR2 YSLEER. The CDR3 has 14 amino acids.

Concerning this clone: The junction shows a germline mismatch at one end, possibly a read error. The chain is built from TRBV7-2 and TRBJ1-2, with TRBD1 matching over 8 bases. The CDR3 extends over 15 amino acids. Looked up from germline, CDR1 is SGHTA and CDR2 is FQGNSA. DNA of the CDR3: TGTGCCAGCAGATTAGGGCAGGGGGCGCTTGATGGCTACACCTTC. It is translated as CASRLGQGALDGYTF.

This clone was found a few times. This rearrangement joins TRBV29-1 to TRBJ2-1; 14 bases are a match to TRBD2. With V trimmed by 4 bases and J by 2 bases, 1 base remained unmatched. The germline CDR1 and CDR2 sequences are SQVTM and ANQGSEA. The CDR3 is 15 residues long. CDR3 sequence reads: CSVVGLAGAYNEQFF. For the CDR3, the DNA is TGCAGCGTTGTGGGACTAGCGGGAGCCTACAATGAGCAGTTCTTC.

The rearrangement uses TRBV6-5 and TRBJ2-7; D remains unclear. Germline CDR1 and CDR2: MNHEY and SVGAGI. The CDR3 loop spans 15 amino acids. Trimming cost V 5 bases and J 0 bases, with 14 bases left between them. CDR3 sequence reads: CASSLRPQSSYEQYF. In nucleotides, the CDR3 is TGTGCCAGCAGTCTCCGACCCCAGAGCTCCTACGAGCAGTACTTC.